A selection of T cell receptor beta chains follows, all from one sample in a study of blood T cells in healthy people across ages. TCRdb reanalysed the 5' RACE reads using MiXCR and keeps one entry per CDR3 protein. The sample yields over 1,500,000 distinct CDR3 sequences, 49% seen once. The material sequenced was blood. These receptors all stem from a woman aged 40 to 50 in good health. Both conserved end residues are part of each CDR3. D genes are given only for firm matches. Rows may omit the clone size; those that give it use once, few, many or a size class.

D gene: TRBD2
V gene: TRBV4-1
J gene: TRBJ2-7
clone size: NA
CDR3 protein: CASSGTSPYEQYF
CDR3 DNA: TGCGCCAGCAGCGGGACTAGTCCCTACGAGCAGTACTTC

D gene: TRBD2
V gene: TRBV6-5
J gene: TRBJ2-1
clone size: few
CDR3 protein: CASCVRLAGNEQFF
CDR3 DNA: TGTGCCAGCTGTGTGAGACTAGCGGGTAATGAGCAGTTCTTC

D gene: NA
V gene: TRBV20-1
J gene: TRBJ2-5
clone size: NA
CDR3 protein: CGSQHQETQYF
CDR3 DNA: TGCGGTTCACAGCACCAAGAGACCCAGTACTTC

D gene: NA
V gene: TRBV7-2
J gene: TRBJ2-6
clone size: few
CDR3 protein: CASSYRDVYLEANVLTF
CDR3 DNA: TGTGCCAGCAGCTACCGGGACGTATACTTGGAGGCCAACGTCCTGACTTTC

D gene: NA
V gene: TRBV14
J gene: TRBJ2-1
clone size: NA
CDR3 protein: CASSLDLLSYNEQFF
CDR3 DNA: TGTGCCAGCAGCCTAGACTTACTATCCTACAATGAGCAGTTCTTC

D gene: NA
V gene: TRBV7-2
J gene: TRBJ2-3
clone size: NA
CDR3 protein: CASSLNPQRHTDTQYF
CDR3 DNA: TGTGCCAGCAGCTTAAACCCGCAGCGGCACACAGATACGCAGTATTTT

D gene: TRBD2
V gene: TRBV6-2/TRBV6-3
J gene: TRBJ2-1
clone size: few
CDR3 protein: CASNDRTSAYNEQFF
CDR3 DNA: TGTGCCAGCAACGATCGGACTAGCGCCTACAATGAGCAGTTCTTC

D gene: NA
V gene: TRBV7-2
J gene: TRBJ2-3
clone size: once
CDR3 protein: CASSLTPRGAGDTQYF
CDR3 DNA: TGTGCCAGCAGCTTAACCCCCCGGGGGGCCGGAGATACGCAGTATTTT

D gene: TRBD1
V gene: TRBV15
J gene: TRBJ2-5
clone size: NA
CDR3 protein: CATSISRGRETQYF
CDR3 DNA: TGTGCCACCAGCATTTCTAGGGGGCGAGAGACCCAGTACTTC

D gene: NA
V gene: TRBV7-2
J gene: TRBJ2-7
clone size: NA
CDR3 protein: CASSLVLFSEAYEQYF
CDR3 DNA: TGTGCCAGCAGCTTGGTCCTTTTCTCAGAAGCCTACGAGCAGTACTTC

D gene: NA
V gene: TRBV4-1
J gene: TRBJ1-5
clone size: NA
CDR3 protein: CASSQDGAVNQPQHF
CDR3 DNA: TGCGCCAGCAGCCAAGATGGGGCAGTCAATCAGCCCCAGCATTTT

D gene: NA
V gene: TRBV12-3/TRBV12-4
J gene: TRBJ2-3
clone size: NA
CDR3 protein: CASSWAGALADTQYF
CDR3 DNA: TGTGCCAGCAGTTGGGCCGGAGCCCTCGCAGATACGCAGTATTTT